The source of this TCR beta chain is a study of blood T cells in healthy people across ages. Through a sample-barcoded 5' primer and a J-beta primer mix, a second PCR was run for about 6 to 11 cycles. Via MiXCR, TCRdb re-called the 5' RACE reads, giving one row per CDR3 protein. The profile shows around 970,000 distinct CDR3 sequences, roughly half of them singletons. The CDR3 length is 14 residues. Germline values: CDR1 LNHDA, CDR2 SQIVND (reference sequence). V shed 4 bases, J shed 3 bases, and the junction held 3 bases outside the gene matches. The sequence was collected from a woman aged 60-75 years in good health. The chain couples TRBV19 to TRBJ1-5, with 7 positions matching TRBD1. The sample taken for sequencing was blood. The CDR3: CASSKGQVNQPQHF. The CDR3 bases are TGTGCCAGTAGTAAAGGACAGGTCAATCAGCCCCAGCATTTT.